The following is a TCR beta chain sequence with its context. Its antigen is unknown. TCRdb fed the RT-PCR reads into MiXCR, producing one record per CDR3 protein. Of roughly 790,000 distinct CDR3 sequences in the sample, about 20% were seen once. The data stem from a study of response to subunit inactivated influenza vaccine. Whole-study results and caveats: Authors suggested that a seasonal influenza vaccination recruits few new T cells each time.

This CDR3 is 16 amino acids long. The germline CDR1 and CDR2 sequences are LGHDT and YNNKEL (reference sequence). V lost 4 bases, J lost 6 bases, and 11 bases stayed unmatched. V and J are TRBV3-1 and TRBJ2-1, with 8 bases identical to TRBD1. The source was PBMCs from blood, collected 5 days after vaccination. This sequence was found in a man between 50 and 59 years old who received an inactivated influenza vaccine. The CDR3 here is CASSRQTGVFPNEQFF. Written as DNA, the CDR3 is TGTGCCAGCAGCCGCCAGACAGGGGTTTTCCCCAATGAGCAGTTCTTC.